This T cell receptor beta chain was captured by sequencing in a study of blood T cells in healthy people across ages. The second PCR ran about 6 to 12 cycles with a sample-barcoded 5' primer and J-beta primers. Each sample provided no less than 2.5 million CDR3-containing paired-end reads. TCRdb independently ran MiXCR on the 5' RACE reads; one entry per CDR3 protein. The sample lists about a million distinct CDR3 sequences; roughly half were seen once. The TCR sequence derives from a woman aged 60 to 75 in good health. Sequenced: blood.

CDR3 protein: CASSSGGGRRDTQYF. The DNA for the CDR3 is TGTGCCAGCAGCTCGGGCGGCGGGAGAAGAGATACGCAGTATTTT. The V call is TRBV7-2, the J call TRBJ2-3; 7 bases agree with TRBD2. CDR1 SGHTA and CDR2 FQGNSA come from the germline V gene. After removal of 4 bases from V and 5 bases from J, the junction contained 9 bases not matched to a gene. The CDR3 has 15 amino acids.